The clone carrying this T cell receptor beta chain was detected many times. The data are from a study of CDR3 diversity in severe acne. The CDR3 runs to 12 residues. Deletions cut 3 bases from V and 6 bases from J, with 5 bases between. TCRdb redid the calling of the PCR reads with MiXCR, one entry per CDR3 protein. The sample carries 79,000 or so distinct CDR3 sequences, around 50% recorded once. The sequencing input was blood. This TCR was recovered from a male donor with severe acne vulgaris. The chain is built from TRBV12-3 or TRBV12-4 and TRBJ2-2; D uncertain. The CDR3 nucleotides are TGTGCCAGCAGTTTGGCGCCCGGGGAGCTGTTTTTT. This sequence encodes CASSLAPGELFF.